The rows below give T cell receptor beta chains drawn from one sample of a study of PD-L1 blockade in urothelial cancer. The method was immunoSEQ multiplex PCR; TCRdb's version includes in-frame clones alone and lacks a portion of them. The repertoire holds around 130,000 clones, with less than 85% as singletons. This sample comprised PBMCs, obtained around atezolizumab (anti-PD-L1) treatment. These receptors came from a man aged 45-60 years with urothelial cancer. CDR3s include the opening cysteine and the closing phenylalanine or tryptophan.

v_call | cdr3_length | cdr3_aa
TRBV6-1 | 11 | CASRQQETQYF
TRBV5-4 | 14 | CASSFQGPNEKLFF
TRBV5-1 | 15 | CASSLELAGVVEQFF
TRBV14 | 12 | CASSPSGYEQYF
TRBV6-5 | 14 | CASRPGQIESPLHF
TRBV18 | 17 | CASSSILGPQRTGELFF
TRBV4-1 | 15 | CASSQDGSSGNTIYF
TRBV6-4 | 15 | CASSDPSSGANVLTF
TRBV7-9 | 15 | CASSLAGGYQETQYF
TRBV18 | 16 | CASSPPPGQGPYEQYF
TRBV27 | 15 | CASSFGGASGRGYTF